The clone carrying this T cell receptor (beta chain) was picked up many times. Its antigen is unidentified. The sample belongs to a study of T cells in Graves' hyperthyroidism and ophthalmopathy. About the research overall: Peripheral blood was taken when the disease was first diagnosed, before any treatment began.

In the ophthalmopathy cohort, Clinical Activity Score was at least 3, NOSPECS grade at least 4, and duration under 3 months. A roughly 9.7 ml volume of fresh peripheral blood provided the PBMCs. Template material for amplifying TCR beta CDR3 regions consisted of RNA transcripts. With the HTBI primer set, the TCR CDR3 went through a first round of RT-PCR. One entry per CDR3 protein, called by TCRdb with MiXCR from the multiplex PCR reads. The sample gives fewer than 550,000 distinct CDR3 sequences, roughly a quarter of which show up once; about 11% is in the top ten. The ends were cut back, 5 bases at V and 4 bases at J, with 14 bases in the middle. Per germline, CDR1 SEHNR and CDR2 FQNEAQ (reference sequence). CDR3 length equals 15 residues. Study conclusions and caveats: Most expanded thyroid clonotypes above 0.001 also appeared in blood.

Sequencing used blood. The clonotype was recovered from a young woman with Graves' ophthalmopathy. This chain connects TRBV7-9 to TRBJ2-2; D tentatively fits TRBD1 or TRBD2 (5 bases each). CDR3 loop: CASSTGTVPTGELFF. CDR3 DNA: TGTGCCAGCAGCACCGGGACGGTTCCCACCGGGGAGCTGTTTTTT.